Listed below are T cell receptor beta chains from one sample, sequenced in a study of cytomegalovirus exposure and HLA in healthy donors. Clones were read by immunoSEQ multiplex PCR, and TCRdb kept only the in-frame ones, dropping some. This table has 150,000 to 200,000 clones, 76% appearing once. Sequenced input: PBMCs. The origin of the receptors is a male donor in good health and CMV-seronegative. CDR3s include the opening cysteine and the closing phenylalanine or tryptophan. A D gene is named only where the DNA matches it firmly. Size is omitted from some rows. Given values are once, few, many or a class for expanded clones.

CDR3 | DNA | V | D | size | J
CASSYAVAGGMETQYF | TGTGCCAGCAGTTACGCGGTAGCGGGAGGAATGGAGACCCAGTACTTC | TRBV6-6 | TRBD2 | . | TRBJ2-5
CASSQGSPGLSYEQYF | TGTGCCAGCAGCCAAGGATCTCCAGGGCTATCCTACGAGCAGTACTTC | TRBV14 | . | . | TRBJ2-7
CASSLPMAGEKVGNQPQHF | TGTGCCAGCAGTTTACCCATGGCAGGGGAAAAAGTGGGCAATCAGCCCCAGCATTTT | TRBV27 | . | few | TRBJ1-5
CASSPRWEGRTEAFF | TGTGCCAGCAGCCCTCGGTGGGAGGGCCGAACTGAAGCTTTCTTT | TRBV9 | . | once | TRBJ1-1
CASSEEGGTEAFF | TGTGCCAGCAGTGAGGAAGGGGGCACTGAAGCTTTCTTT | TRBV6-1 | . | . | TRBJ1-1
CASSLLDRNTEAFF | TGCGCCAGCAGCCTTCTGGACAGGAACACTGAAGCTTTCTTT | TRBV5-1 | . | . | TRBJ1-1
CAYTTGAVNTIYF | TGTGCCTACACTACAGGGGCCGTAAACACCATATATTTT | TRBV30 | TRBD1 | once | TRBJ1-3
CAISESSSYEQYF | TGTGCCATCAGTGAGTCGAGCTCCTACGAGCAGTACTTC | TRBV10-3 | . | . | TRBJ2-7
CASSVNRGQETQYF | TGTGCTAGCAGCGTTAACAGGGGCCAAGAGACCCAGTACTTC | TRBV7-7 | TRBD1 | . | TRBJ2-5
CASSFLSGREDTQYF | TGTGCCAGCAGCTTTTTAAGCGGGAGGGAAGATACGCAGTATTTT | TRBV7-3 | TRBD2 | . | TRBJ2-3
CASSLGTGGQNTEAFF | TGCGCCAGCAGCTTGGGGACAGGGGGCCAGAACACTGAAGCTTTCTTT | TRBV5-1 | TRBD1 | . | TRBJ1-1
CASSPAGTDTQYF | TGTGCCAGCAGCCCCGCGGGGACAGATACGCAGTATTTT | TRBV7-9 | . | . | TRBJ2-3
CASSERGLDF | TGTGCCAGCAGTGAAAGGGGTTTGGACTTC | TRBV2 | . | . | TRBJ2-7
CAWSPRAGQPQHF | TGTGCCTGGAGTCCCAGGGCAGGTCAGCCCCAGCATTTT | TRBV30 | . | once | TRBJ1-5
CASSERDISSSGNTIYF | TGTGCCAGCAGTGAAAGGGACATCTCGAGCTCTGGAAACACCATATATTTT | TRBV2 | . | . | TRBJ1-3
CASSPFDYGYTF | TGTGCCAGTAGTCCCTTTGACTATGGCTACACCTTC | TRBV19 | . | . | TRBJ1-2